These 8 T cell receptor beta chains came from one sample sequenced in a study of T cell responses to AZD1222 COVID-19 vaccine. Data came from immunoSEQ multiplex PCR; TCRdb stores just in-frame clones and leaves some out. This table has under 85,000 clones, around 90% appearing once. The sequences come from peripheral blood, collected on day 0 of MenACWY control vaccination. The receptor source for this set is an adult in good health.

The CDR3 sequence: CASSSSGPGLAGHNEQFF. As DNA, the CDR3 is TGTGCCAGTAGTTCGTCAGGTCCGGGACTAGCGGGGCATAATGAGCAGTTCTTC. The V call is TRBV19, the J call TRBJ2-1; the match to TRBD2 covers 13 bases. Germline trimming cut 5 bases from V and 7 bases from J; bases unmatched to any gene: 14. The CDR3 consists of 18 residues. Germline CDR1 and CDR2: LNHDA and SQIVND (reference sequence).

V usage is TRBV29-1 and J usage is TRBJ2-7; 8 bases agree with TRBD2. This CDR3 is built from 14 residues. With V trimmed by 7 bases and J by 0 bases, 8 bases remained unmatched. CDR1 and CDR2 (germline): SQVTM, ANQGSEA. Written as DNA, the CDR3 is TGCAGCGCCGAGGAGCGGGGGAGCTCCTACGAGCAGTACTTC. This sequence encodes CSAEERGSSYEQYF.

J is TRBJ1-2 and V is TRBV20-1; unclear D gene. Germline CDR1 and CDR2: DFQATT and SNEGSKA (reference sequence). The CDR3 sequence is 11 residues long. Trimming left V 5 bases short and J 4 bases short, with 8 bases between. The CDR3 sequence is CSAQMSYGYTF. As DNA, the CDR3 is TGCAGTGCTCAAATGAGCTATGGCTACACCTTC.

The chain's CDR3 is CASSMTGIEGYTF. The DNA of the CDR3 is TGTGCCAGCTCGATGACAGGGATAGAAGGCTACACCTTC. The chain has TRBV6-5 and TRBJ1-2; 7 bases map to TRBD1. J lost 8 bases, V lost 8 bases, and 11 bases had no gene match. This CDR3 region has 13 residues. Germline V gene data show CDR1 as MNHEY and CDR2 as SVGAGI.

The gene calls are TRBV11-2 and TRBJ1-2; 11 nucleotides match TRBD1. The germline CDR1 and CDR2 sequences are SGHAT and FQNNGV. With V trimmed by 5 bases and J by 4 bases, 3 bases remained unmatched. The CDR3 has 14 residues. CDR3 region: CASSPGTGGYGYTF. CDR3 DNA: TGTGCCAGCAGCCCCGGGACAGGGGGCTATGGCTACACCTTC.

The chain is built from TRBV6-5 and TRBJ1-2; TRBD1 matches 7 bases. The V segment lost 6 bases and the J segment 9 bases; nucleotides outside the gene matches: 13. Germline values: CDR1 MNHEY, CDR2 SVGAGI. The CDR3 is made up of 14 amino acids. DNA for the CDR3: TGTGCCAGCAGACCGGGACAGAATACGGATCGCTACACCTTC. This translates into CASRPGQNTDRYTF.

This chain joins TRBV6-5 and TRBJ1-6; 8 bases fit TRBD1. This CDR3 contains 14 residues. V shed 5 bases, J shed 7 bases, and the junction held 4 bases outside the gene matches. In germline, CDR1 is MNHEY, CDR2 SVGAGI. The CDR3 region is CASSTGGTNSPLHF. For the CDR3, the DNA is TGTGCCAGCAGTACAGGGGGAACGAATTCACCCCTCCACTTT.

The genes are TRBV27 and TRBJ1-1; D not certain. The CDR3 runs to 11 residues. Trimming stripped 8 bases from V and 4 bases from J, with 8 bases between. Germline-derived CDR1 and CDR2 are MNHEY and SMNVEV (reference sequence). The CDR3 region has the DNA TGTGCCAGCGAAGAAGGCACTGAAGCTTTCTTT. Protein product: CASEEGTEAFF.